This is a list of T cell receptor beta chains from one sample in a study of identical twins. Using its own MiXCR run on the 5' RACE reads, TCRdb lists one record per CDR3 protein. The sample includes around 690,000 distinct CDR3 sequences, approximately 22% of them seen just once. These data were also filed under a second study, of T cells expressing NK-cell markers.

Sequenced: PBMCs. These receptors were collected from a woman aged 18-29 years in good health. CDR3s include the opening cysteine and the closing phenylalanine or tryptophan. D genes are given only for firm matches. The size field is filled for only some rows; it gives once, few, many or a size class.

v_call,d_call,j_call,clone_size,cdr3_aa,cdr3_nt
TRBV12-3/TRBV12-4,TRBD2,TRBJ2-1,NA,CASTPRASGMSSSNEQFF,TGTGCCAGCACCCCACGGGCTAGCGGGATGTCTAGTAGTAATGAGCAGTTCTTC
TRBV12-3/TRBV12-4,NA,TRBJ1-2,few,CASSFRLGGYTF,TGTGCCAGCAGTTTTCGCCTGGGGGGCTACACCTTC
TRBV12-3/TRBV12-4,TRBD1,TRBJ2-5,few,CASSLGGTGQRKTQYF,TGTGCCAGCAGTTTAGGGGGGACAGGGCAGCGGAAGACCCAGTACTTC
TRBV7-9,TRBD2,TRBJ2-3,NA,CASSTGGIVDTQYF,TGTGCCAGCAGCACCGGGGGGATCGTAGATACGCAGTATTTT
TRBV12-5,TRBD1,TRBJ1-3,few,CASGVGQGGNTIYF,TGTGCTAGTGGTGTGGGACAGGGCGGAAACACCATATATTTT
TRBV5-6,NA,TRBJ1-1,NA,CASSLVPPGNRTEAFF,TGTGCCAGCAGCTTGGTCCCTCCGGGGAATAGAACTGAAGCTTTCTTT
TRBV10-3,NA,TRBJ1-2,NA,CAIREKQGNYGYTF,TGTGCCATCAGGGAAAAACAGGGTAACTATGGCTACACCTTC
TRBV20-1,NA,TRBJ2-7,few,CSAHLLDPSGAYEQYF,TGCAGTGCTCACCTTTTGGACCCGTCGGGGGCCTACGAGCAGTACTTC
TRBV5-1,TRBD2,TRBJ2-7,few,CASSHSGGREHHEQYF,TGCGCCAGCAGCCACAGCGGGGGCAGGGAACACCACGAGCAGTACTTC
TRBV20-1,NA,TRBJ1-1,NA,CSAPYLANTEAFF,TGCAGTGCCCCTTACTTGGCGAACACTGAAGCTTTCTTT
TRBV4-1,NA,TRBJ2-5,NA,CASSLSTRFETQYF,TGCGCCAGCAGCCTATCGACTAGATTTGAGACCCAGTACTTC
TRBV5-1,NA,TRBJ2-7,NA,CASSFNRADYEQYF,TGCGCCAGCAGCTTTAACCGTGCCGACTACGAGCAGTACTTC